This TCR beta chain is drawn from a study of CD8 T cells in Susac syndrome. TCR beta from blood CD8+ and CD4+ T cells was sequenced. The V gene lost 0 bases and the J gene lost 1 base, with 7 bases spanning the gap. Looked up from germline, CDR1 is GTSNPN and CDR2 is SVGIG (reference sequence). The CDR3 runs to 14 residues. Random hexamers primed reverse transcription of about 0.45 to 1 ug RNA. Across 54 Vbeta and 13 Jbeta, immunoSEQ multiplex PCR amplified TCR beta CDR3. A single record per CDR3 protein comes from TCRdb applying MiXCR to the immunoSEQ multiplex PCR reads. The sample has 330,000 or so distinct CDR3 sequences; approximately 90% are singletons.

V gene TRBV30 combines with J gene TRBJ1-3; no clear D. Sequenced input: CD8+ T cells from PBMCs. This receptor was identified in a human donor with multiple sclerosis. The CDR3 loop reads CAWSVLWSGNTIYF. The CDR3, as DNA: TGTGCCTGGAGTGTACTCTGGTCTGGAAACACCATATATTTT.